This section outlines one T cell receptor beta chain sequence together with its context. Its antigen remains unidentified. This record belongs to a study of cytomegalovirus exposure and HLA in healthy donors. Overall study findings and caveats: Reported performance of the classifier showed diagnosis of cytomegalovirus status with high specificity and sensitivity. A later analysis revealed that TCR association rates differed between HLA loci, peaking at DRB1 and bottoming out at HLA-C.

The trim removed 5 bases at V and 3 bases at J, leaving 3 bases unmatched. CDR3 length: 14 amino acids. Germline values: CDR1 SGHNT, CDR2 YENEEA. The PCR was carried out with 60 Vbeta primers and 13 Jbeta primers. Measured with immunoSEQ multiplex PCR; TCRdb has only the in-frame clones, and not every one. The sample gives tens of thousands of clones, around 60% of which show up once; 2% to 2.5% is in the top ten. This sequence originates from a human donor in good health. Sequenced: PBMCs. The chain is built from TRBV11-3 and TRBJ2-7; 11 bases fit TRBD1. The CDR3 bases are TGTGCCAGCAGCCCAGGGACAGGGGGCTACGAGCAGTACTTC. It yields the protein CASSPGTGGYEQYF.